Listed here is a single TCR beta chain. What it binds is not known. This record comes from a study of T cells expressing NK-cell markers. Overall study context: All TCR beta repertoires analysed originated from sorted CD3+CD56+NKG2C+, CD3+CD56+NKG2C- and CD3+CD56-NKG2C+ T cells. Among eight sequenced donors, seven carried HCMV seropositivity while one was seronegative.

General study findings and limits: Six or seven donors carried dominant NKG2C+ clonotypes that made up roughly 1.0-7.0% of their CD8+ T cells.

The CDR3 covers 14 residues. TCR beta cDNA was made by 5'RACE template switching with UMIs. TCRdb re-called the 5' RACE reads, yielding one record per CDR3 amino acid sequence without DNA. The record lists approximately 460,000 distinct CDR3 sequences, of which the ten most abundant hold 7.3%. The chain recombines TRBV12-3 or TRBV12-4 with TRBJ2-3; TCRdb reports TRBD1, a call that lacks DNA to check it against. This sequence was found in a woman aged 18 to 75 in good health. The specimen sequenced was blood T cells: a sorted CD56 or NKG2C T cell subset, CD4+ or CD8+ T cells, or bulk PBMC T cells (not recorded which). This CDR3 is CASSPAVPGDTQYF.